A single sample is the source of the 8 T cell receptor beta chains below, sequenced in a study of T cell responses to AZD1222 COVID-19 vaccine (dated by TCRdb to about 2021). Library creation used the immunoSEQ multiplex PCR assay. Held by TCRdb, this immuneACCESS table contains in-frame sequences only and omits some clones. Under half of the omission traces to an unresolved V gene where checked; the cause of the rest is unknown. The sample profile shows some 85,000 clones; 87% of them were found once. The ten largest account for roughly 23% of the sample. The sample's time point label, decoded: baseline before first vaccination. The sequences come from peripheral blood, collected on day 0 of AZD1222 vaccination. These receptors originate from an adult in good health.

The chain couples TRBV19 to TRBJ2-6; 7 positions agree with TRBD1. The junction had 6 bases not matched to a gene; V was cut back by 4 bases and J by 0 bases. CDR1 is LNHDA and CDR2 is SQIVND in the germline V gene (reference sequence). The CDR3 is 17 amino acids. The CDR3 DNA follows: TGTGCCAGTAGTACGGACAGGCTTTACTCTGGGGCCAACGTCCTGACTTTC. This gives the protein CASSTDRLYSGANVLTF.

The CDR3 loop reads CASSEPASMNTEAFF. The CDR3 DNA reads TGTGCCAGCAGTGAGCCCGCGTCCATGAACACTGAAGCTTTCTTT. V and J are TRBV2 and TRBJ1-1; no firm D call. This CDR3 contains 15 residues. Germline values: CDR1 SNHLY, CDR2 FYNNEI. Trimming removed 3 bases from V and 0 bases from J, with 11 bases in between.

The rearrangement links TRBV12-5 to TRBJ2-1; TRBD2 matches 7 bases. Trimming cost V 0 bases and J 8 bases; bases outside gene matches: 7. CDR3 length: 15 residues. CDR1 LGHNT and CDR2 FRNRAP come from the germline V gene. The CDR3, as DNA: TGTGCTAGTGGTTTGGTACTGGCGGGAGTGCATGAGCAGTTCTTC. Its protein product is CASGLVLAGVHEQFF. Complete variable domain (other parts from reference TRBV12-5 and TRBJ2-1): DARVTQTPRHKVTEMGQEVTMRCQPILGHNTVFWYRQTMMQGLELLAYFRNRAPLDDSGMPKDRFSAEMPDATLATLKIQPSEPRDSAVYFCASGLVLAGVHEQFFGPGTRLTVL.

The V and J genes are TRBV20-1 and TRBJ2-7; weak D call: TRBD1 (6 bases). Trimming shortened V by 3 bases and J by 2 bases, and 17 bases separated the two germline ends. Per the germline V gene, CDR1 is DFQATT and CDR2 is SNEGSKA (reference sequence). The CDR3 has 15 amino acids. In DNA form, the CDR3 reads TGCAGTGCTAGTCCCGTGACAGGAGATCCCTACGAGCAGTACTTC. It specifies CSASPVTGDPYEQYF.

The rearrangement joins TRBV12-3 or TRBV12-4 to TRBJ1-2; D unclear. With 0 bases removed from V and 6 bases from J, the gap between germline ends came to 2 bases. The CDR3 is 11 amino acids. The CDR3, as DNA: TGTGCCAGCAGTTTAGCGCATGGCTACACCTTC. It specifies CASSLAHGYTF.

The chain combines TRBV30 with TRBJ2-5, with TRBD2 matching 7 bases. After removal of 2 bases from V and 0 bases from J, the junction contained 15 bases not matched to a gene. The CDR3 sequence is 18 residues long. Germline V gene lookup returns CDR1 GTSNPN and CDR2 SVGIG (reference sequence). CDR3 bases: TGTGCCTGGAGTCCTCAAACCAGGGCTAGCGGAAACCAAGAGACCCAGTACTTC. Translated, it gives CAWSPQTRASGNQETQYF.

The V call is TRBV7-8, the J call TRBJ1-1; D gene uncertain. Germline values: CDR1 SGHVS, CDR2 FQNEAQ. The CDR3 consists of 13 residues. The V end was cut by 3 bases, the J end by 0 bases, with 5 bases between. DNA for the CDR3: TGTGCCAGCAGCTTTGAGGTGAACACTGAAGCTTTCTTT. Translating gives CASSFEVNTEAFF. Supplemented by reference TRBV7-8 and TRBJ1-1, the full variable domain reads GAGVSQSPRYKVAKRGQDVALRCDPISGHVSLFWYQQALGQGPEFLTYFQNEAQLDKSGLPSDRFFAERPEGSVSTLKIQRTQQEDSAVYLCASSFEVNTEAFFGQGTRLTVV.

The V call is TRBV3-1 (or the pseudogene TRBV3-2), the J call TRBJ1-5; tentatively, D is TRBD1 (5 bases). CDR1 and CDR2 from the germline V gene are LGHDT and YNNKEL (reference sequence). The CDR3 extends over 14 amino acids. V was cut by 5 bases and J by 4 bases, with 12 bases left in between. The CDR3 reads CASSDTGWNQPQHF. The CDR3, as DNA: TGTGCCAGCAGCGATACAGGTTGGAATCAGCCCCAGCATTTT.